The 9 T cell receptor beta chains listed next were all sequenced from one sample in a study of blood T cell repertoires in COVID-19. Assay: immunoSEQ multiplex PCR; the TCRdb copy retains only in-frame clones and omits some. Of fewer than 150,000 clones listed, around three quarters are singletons. The sequenced sample was peripheral blood. The receptors were gathered from a human donor in a cohort sampled during active COVID-19.

This rearrangement joins TRBV12-3 or TRBV12-4 to TRBJ2-7; tentatively, D is TRBD2 (6 bases). CDR3 length: 12 amino acids. Trimming cost V 8 bases and J 6 bases, with 14 bases left between them. This CDR3 reads CASRIFSGEQYF. In nucleotides, the CDR3 is TGTGCCAGCCGAATTTTTAGCGGCGAGCAGTACTTC.

The sample holds a few counts of this clone. J is TRBJ2-5 and V is TRBV7-8; TRBD2 is a possible D gene (6 bases). V lost 8 bases, J lost 5 bases, and 18 bases lay in between. Germline-derived CDR1 and CDR2 are SGHVS and FQNEAQ. The CDR3 has 14 amino acids. The CDR3 region is CASQEGRIRETQYF. CDR3 coding DNA: TGTGCCAGCCAGGAGGGTAGGATTAGGGAGACCCAGTACTTC.

The chain uses TRBV21-1 and TRBJ2-5; TRBD2, as called in the table, went unchecked against the DNA. TRBV21-1 is described as a pseudogene. The CDR3 extends over 16 amino acids. Here the CDR3 reads CASRPGLAGGKETQYF. CDR3 bases: TGTGCCAGCAGACCGGGACTAGCGGGGGGGAAAGAGACCCAGTACTTC.

V is TRBV18 and J is TRBJ2-1, with D perhaps TRBD2 (5 bases). Germline V lookup: CDR1 KGHSH, CDR2 LQKENI. Trimming stripped 5 bases from V and 1 base from J, with 12 bases between. The CDR3 is made up of 15 amino acids. The chain's CDR3 is CASSSGWRSYNEQFF. In nucleotides, the CDR3 is TGTGCCAGCTCATCGGGGTGGAGGTCCTACAATGAGCAGTTCTTC.

V usage is TRBV7-8 and J usage is TRBJ1-5, with D perhaps TRBD1 (5 bases). Trimming took off 5 bases at V and 7 bases at J, with 21 bases between the two ends. There are 16 residues in the CDR3. Germline V gene data show CDR1 as SGHVS and CDR2 as FQNEAQ. Written as DNA, the CDR3 is TGTGCCAGCAGCCCTATGAGGGGAGGGGTAGGCCAGCCCCAGCATTTT. It specifies CASSPMRGGVGQPQHF.

J is TRBJ2-7 and V is TRBV21-1; the tabulated D call, TRBD1, remains unverified against the DNA. TRBV21-1 is shown as a pseudogene. CDR3 length: 12 residues. CDR3 loop: CASSGQNYEQYF. In nucleotides, the CDR3 is TGTGCCAGCAGCGGACAGAACTACGAGCAGTACTTC.

J is TRBJ2-7 and V is TRBV19; perhaps TRBD1 as D (5 bases). CDR1 is LNHDA, CDR2 SQIVND, per germline (reference sequence). V shed 2 bases and J shed 3 bases, with 20 bases lying between them. This CDR3 comprises 17 residues. CDR3: CASSISMSTGRSYEQYF. In DNA, the CDR3 is TGTGCCAGTAGTATAAGTATGAGTACAGGTCGGAGCTACGAGCAGTACTTC.

This CDR3 reads CASSPTGGRTSSGYTF. The CDR3 region has the DNA TGTGCCAGCTCACCGACCGGGGGGCGGACGAGTAGTGGCTACACCTTC. This sequence joins TRBV18 and TRBJ1-2; perhaps TRBD1 as D (6 bases). This CDR3 has 16 amino acids. V lost 3 bases and J 7 bases, leaving 21 bases between the germline ends. Germline V gene sequence: CDR1 KGHSH, CDR2 LQKENI.

The chain is built from TRBV28 and TRBJ2-1, with D possibly TRBD2 on 6 matching bases. V was pared by 11 bases and J by 4 bases, with 21 bases between. The CDR3 runs 15 residues. From germline, CDR1 is MDHEN and CDR2 SYDVKM. CDR3 sequence (DNA): TGTGCCGCCCGGGCCGGCAGCGGAGGGTACAATGAGCAGTTCTTC. Translation gives CAARAGSGGYNEQFF. The full variable domain, with the rest looked up from reference TRBV28 and TRBJ2-1, is DVKVTQSSRYLVKRTGEKVFLECVQDMDHENMFWYRQDPGLGLRLIYFSYDVKMKEKGDIPEGYSVSREKKERFSLILESASTNQTSMYLCAARAGSGGYNEQFFGPGTRLTVL.